Reported below is one T cell receptor (beta chain). This sample is drawn from a study of T-cell reconstitution after alpha-beta-depleted transplantation in children. Germline assignment: CDR1 SGHAT and CDR2 FQNNGV. The V gene lost 2 bases and the J gene lost 1 base, with 21 bases spanning the gap. CDR3 length: 18 amino acids. Unique molecular identifiers were incorporated into the prepared TCRbeta library. Using its own MiXCR run on the PCR reads, TCRdb lists one record per CDR3 protein. The data show hundreds of thousands of distinct CDR3 sequences, roughly 9% seen once. The genes are TRBV11-2 and TRBJ2-7, with D uncertain. This TCR came from a human donor who donated a stem cell graft to a child with acute lymphoblastic leukemia. This specimen was PBMCs from the stem cell graft donor, taken from the stem cell graft. CDR3 DNA: TGTGCCAGCAGCTTAAATTCGCTCGTTGGACGGCTTTCCTACGAGCAGTACTTC. Protein sequence: CASSLNSLVGRLSYEQYF.